The clone carrying this T cell receptor (beta chain) turned up a few times. TCRdb used MiXCR to reprocess the 5' RACE reads, holding one entry per CDR3 protein. The sample has about 350,000 distinct CDR3 sequences, 11% seen once. This entry is derived from a study of T cells after yellow fever vaccination. V lost 4 bases and J lost 8, with 9 bases in between. The CDR3 runs 13 residues. The source is a man between 18 and 29 years old who received the YFV17D yellow fever vaccine. The rearrangement links TRBV12-3 or TRBV12-4 to TRBJ1-6, with D tentatively TRBD1 (5 bases). The source was PBMCs, collected on the day of the first yellow fever vaccination. In DNA, the CDR3 is TGTGCCAGCAGTTCAACAGGCTATTCACCCCTCCACTTT. Protein sequence: CASSSTGYSPLHF.